This is a list of T cell receptor beta chains from one sample in a study of OX40 agonist ivuxolimab in advanced cancers. TCRdb keeps only in-frame clones here, not all; method: immunoSEQ multiplex PCR. Of 24,000 or so clones listed, roughly 79% are singletons. Sequencing was performed on CD4+ or CD8+ T cells sorted from blood, taken in a trial of the OX40 agonist ivuxolimab. These receptors all come from an adult with an advanced solid tumor such as melanoma, head and neck, liver or kidney cancer. Each CDR3 is given with its conserved first and last residue. Fields, in order: clone size, J gene, D gene, V gene, CDR3 DNA, CDR3 protein. The D gene is left open where the match is weak. Only some rows state a clone size, as once, few, many or a class for expanded clones.

.,TRBJ2-2,TRBD1,TRBV6-4,TGTGCCAGCAGTGCCGACAGGGACACCGGGGAGCTGTTTTTT,CASSADRDTGELFF
.,TRBJ1-4,.,TRBV14,TGTGCCAGCAGCCAAGTACGGGATCGAGAAAAACTGTTTTTT,CASSQVRDREKLFF
.,TRBJ2-1,TRBD1,TRBV28,TGTGCCAGCAGTAGAAGACAGGGACGGAATGAGCAGTTCTTC,CASSRRQGRNEQFF
.,TRBJ1-2,.,TRBV13,TGTGCCAGCAGCTTAGATCAGATCTATGGCTACACCTTC,CASSLDQIYGYTF
few,TRBJ2-2,.,TRBV19,TGTGCCAGTAACGCTGGGGCTAGCTACGCGAACACCGGGGAGCTGTTTTTT,CASNAGASYANTGELFF
.,TRBJ2-7,.,TRBV7-6,TGTGCCAGCAGCCCGTCCTACGAGCAGTACTTC,CASSPSYEQYF
.,TRBJ2-3,TRBD2,TRBV19,TGTGCCAGTAATTTAGGTCTAGCGGGGGATACGCAGTATTTT,CASNLGLAGDTQYF
.,TRBJ2-7,.,TRBV9,TGTGCCAGCACCAACGACAGCTACGAGCAGTACTTC,CASTNDSYEQYF
once,TRBJ1-1,.,TRBV7-6,TGTGCCAGCAGCAAGTCAGGGGCCTTCAACACTGAAGCTTTCTTT,CASSKSGAFNTEAFF
.,TRBJ1-1,.,TRBV25-1,TGTGCCAGCAGTGAGGGACTGACAAACACTGAAGCTTTCTTT,CASSEGLTNTEAFF
.,TRBJ2-1,TRBD2,TRBV5-1,TGCGCCAGCAGCTTAGGACTAGCGGGGTCAGAGCAGTTCTTC,CASSLGLAGSEQFF
.,TRBJ1-3,TRBD1,TRBV6-5,TGTGCCAGCAGTTACAGGACAGGGGGAAACACCATATATTTT,CASSYRTGGNTIYF
.,TRBJ1-2,.,TRBV7-9,TGTGCCAGCAGCTCATCGAGGCGCAGGGTGAACTATGGCTACACCTTC,CASSSSRRRVNYGYTF
.,TRBJ2-1,.,TRBV12-1,TGTGCCAGCAGCTCAGGGACAGGGGCGCAGGATGAGCAGTTCTTC,CASSSGTGAQDEQFF
once,TRBJ2-5,.,TRBV11-3,TGTGCCAGCAGCTTAGGGGCCGATCAAGAGACCCAGTACTTC,CASSLGADQETQYF
.,TRBJ1-4,.,TRBV5-1,TGCGCCAGCAGCTTGCCTACAGGGATGACTAATGAAAAACTGTTTTTT,CASSLPTGMTNEKLFF
once,TRBJ1-4,TRBD1,TRBV27,TGTGCCAGCAGTGCCCGACAGGGGAGGAAACTGTTTTTT,CASSARQGRKLFF
.,TRBJ1-2,TRBD1,TRBV5-1,TGCGCCAGCAGCGTATCCTCTCCAGGGGGTAGCTATGGCTACACCTTC,CASSVSSPGGSYGYTF
.,TRBJ1-1,.,TRBV2,TGTGCCAGCAGTGGGAGACCTGAAGCTTTCTTT,CASSGRPEAFF
.,TRBJ1-4,.,TRBV7-9,TGTGCCAGCAGCCCGAAGGCCCGGATTAATGAAAAACTGTTTTTT,CASSPKARINEKLFF
.,TRBJ2-2,TRBD2,TRBV4-1,TGCGCCAGCAGCCGTTCGACTAGCGGGGGGCCGGTCGGGGAGCTGTTTTTT,CASSRSTSGGPVGELFF
.,TRBJ2-4,.,TRBV27,TGTGCCAGCAGTCCAGGGGTGGCCAAAAACATTCAGTACTTC,CASSPGVAKNIQYF
.,TRBJ1-2,.,TRBV19,TGTGCCAGTGCTGGGAGGGGGGTATATGGAGGCTACACCTTC,CASAGRGVYGGYTF
.,TRBJ1-3,TRBD1,TRBV10-3,TGTGCCATCAGTGGCAGGGGGCGAGACACCATATATTTT,CAISGRGRDTIYF
.,TRBJ1-4,TRBD1,TRBV6-1,TGTGCCACGGGACAGCCCTATCTGGAAAAACTGTTTTTT,CATGQPYLEKLFF
.,TRBJ2-3,.,TRBV28,TGTGCCAGCAGTTCTACAGATACGCAGTATTTT,CASSSTDTQYF
few,TRBJ1-3,TRBD1,TRBV30,TGTGCCTGGAGATCCCGGACAGGCTCTGGAAACACCATATATTTT,CAWRSRTGSGNTIYF
few,TRBJ1-6,.,TRBV5-1,TGCGCCAGCAGAGGGACACTCGAACCACCCCTCCACTTT,CASRGTLEPPLHF
.,TRBJ1-3,.,TRBV30,TGTGCCTGGAGGGATTTGCCTACCATATATTTT,CAWRDLPTIYF
.,TRBJ2-7,.,TRBV28,TGTGCCAGCAGTTCCCTCGCCCCGGGTAGCTCCTACGAGCAGTACTTC,CASSSLAPGSSYEQYF
.,TRBJ1-1,.,TRBV11-3,TGTGCCAGCAGCCCGACCGTGGGCACTGAAGCTTTCTTT,CASSPTVGTEAFF
.,TRBJ1-6,.,TRBV5-1,TGCGCCAGCAGCTTGGAAGCTCTCCTATATAATTCACCCCTCCACTTT,CASSLEALLYNSPLHF
.,TRBJ1-2,.,TRBV2,TGTGCCAGCAGTGAGACCCTGGACAGCATCTATGGCTACACCTTC,CASSETLDSIYGYTF
once,TRBJ1-1,.,TRBV30,TGTGCCTGGAGTCCGACACGTGAAGCTTTCTTT,CAWSPTREAFF
once,TRBJ1-1,.,TRBV6-1,TGTGCCAGCAGTGCCGGGACATATCGAATGGGCACTGAAGCTTTCTTT,CASSAGTYRMGTEAFF
once,TRBJ2-5,.,TRBV29-1,TGCAGCGTTGAACGGGGTGAGACCCAGTACTTC,CSVERGETQYF
.,TRBJ2-1,TRBD1,TRBV7-9,TGTGCCAGCAGTAATGACTTGGGACAGGGCTTACCCTACAATGAGCAGTTCTTC,CASSNDLGQGLPYNEQFF
.,TRBJ1-2,.,TRBV11-1,TGTGCCAGCAGCTTAGAGACAGGCGTGAATGGCTACACCTTC,CASSLETGVNGYTF
few,TRBJ2-1,.,TRBV4-1,TGCGCCAGCAGCCAGGGAGAAAGTCCTGAGCAGTTCTTC,CASSQGESPEQFF
.,TRBJ2-1,.,TRBV7-3,TGTGCCAGCAGCGAAGAGCGTGGGGGGCCGCATGAGCAGTTCTTC,CASSEERGGPHEQFF